These T cell receptor beta chains were read from a single sample in a study of cytomegalovirus exposure and HLA in healthy donors. Data came from immunoSEQ multiplex PCR; TCRdb stores just in-frame clones and leaves some out. The sample includes 100,000 to 120,000 clones, over 65% of them seen just once. The sequencing sample was made of PBMCs. The receptor set was obtained from a man aged 25-40 years in good health and CMV-seropositive. CDR3s include the opening cysteine and the closing phenylalanine or tryptophan. The D gene is left open where the match is weak. Size is omitted from some rows. Given values are once, few, many or a class for expanded clones.

len	abundance	j_gene	v_gene	d_gene	CDR3aa	CDR3nt
15	.	TRBJ1-4	TRBV5-1	.	CASSLGELANEKLFF	TGCGCCAGCAGCTTGGGGGAGTTGGCTAATGAAAAACTGTTTTTT
14	.	TRBJ1-5	TRBV2	.	CASSAGYSNQPQHF	TGTGCCAGCAGCGCAGGGTATAGCAATCAGCCCCAGCATTTT
14	few	TRBJ2-3	TRBV7-8	TRBD2	CASNRGVSRDTQYF	TGTGCCAGCAACCGGGGGGTCAGCAGAGATACGCAGTATTTT
13	.	TRBJ2-7	TRBV11-3	.	CASSLTADYEQYF	TGTGCCAGCAGCTTAACTGCGGACTACGAGCAGTACTTC
17	once	TRBJ2-1	TRBV27	TRBD2	CASSLSFGGGAYNEQFF	TGTGCCAGCAGTTTATCCTTTGGCGGGGGGGCCTACAATGAGCAGTTCTTC
14	.	TRBJ2-5	TRBV2	TRBD2	CASSEGGGQETQYF	TGTGCCAGCAGTGAGGGCGGGGGACAAGAGACCCAGTACTTC
13	few	TRBJ1-1	TRBV30	.	CAWSAGGPTEAFF	TGTGCCTGGAGCGCCGGGGGGCCCACTGAAGCTTTCTTT
14	.	TRBJ1-1	TRBV10-3	TRBD1	CATDRDLMNTEAFF	TGTGCCACAGACAGGGACCTTATGAACACTGAAGCTTTCTTT
14	.	TRBJ2-2	TRBV7-3	.	CASSASGGTGELFF	TGTGCCAGCAGCGCCTCCGGGGGCACCGGGGAGCTGTTTTTT
13	few	TRBJ1-3	TRBV30	TRBD1	CAWNQGEGNTIYF	TGTGCCTGGAATCAGGGGGAAGGAAACACCATATATTTT
17	.	TRBJ2-1	TRBV11-2	.	CASSSPTTGLSYNEQFF	TGTGCCAGCAGCTCTCCAACGACAGGCCTCTCCTACAATGAGCAGTTCTTC
15	.	TRBJ2-2	TRBV4-3	.	CASSQEGGGTGELFF	TGCGCCAGCAGCCAAGAAGGCGGCGGCACCGGGGAGCTGTTTTTT
14	once	TRBJ2-7	TRBV4-1	TRBD1	CASSLGQGPYEQYF	TGCGCCAGCAGCCTTGGACAGGGCCCCTACGAGCAGTACTTC
18	.	TRBJ2-1	TRBV7-6	.	CASSLYTGTRRDTNEQFF	TGTGCCAGCAGCTTATATACAGGGACCCGTCGGGACACCAATGAGCAGTTCTTC
15	.	TRBJ1-1	TRBV10-3	TRBD1	CAISGQGDPSTEAFF	TGTGCCATCAGTGGCCAGGGGGATCCGAGCACTGAAGCTTTCTTT
14	.	TRBJ2-5	TRBV19	TRBD1	CASTARQGVETQYF	TGTGCCAGTACCGCAAGACAGGGGGTTGAGACCCAGTACTTC
15	.	TRBJ1-3	TRBV5-6	TRBD1	CASSPTGGPGNTIYF	TGTGCCAGCAGCCCCACAGGGGGTCCTGGAAACACCATATATTTT
15	.	TRBJ2-3	TRBV7-3	TRBD2	CASSSGTSSADTQYF	TGTGCCAGCAGCTCGGGGACTAGCTCCGCAGATACGCAGTATTTT
16	.	TRBJ1-5	TRBV23-1	.	CASSHPEWEGDQPQHF	TGCGCCAGCAGTCATCCCGAGTGGGAGGGGGATCAGCCCCAGCATTTT
15	.	TRBJ2-5	TRBV28	.	CASSLSRKQIETQYF	TGTGCCAGCAGTCTCTCCAGAAAACAAATAGAGACCCAGTACTTC
15	.	TRBJ2-5	TRBV4-1	.	CASSQDLGVAETQYF	TGCGCCAGCAGCCAAGATCTAGGAGTAGCAGAGACCCAGTACTTC
13	.	TRBJ2-5	TRBV30	TRBD1	CAWSAGGLETQYF	TGTGCCTGGAGTGCAGGGGGCTTGGAGACCCAGTACTTC
15	.	TRBJ2-3	TRBV4-2	.	CASSPEGDGTDTQYF	TGTGCCAGCAGCCCAGAGGGAGATGGCACAGATACGCAGTATTTT
17	.	TRBJ2-3	TRBV4-3	TRBD2	CASSYLAGGPSADTQYF	TGCGCCAGCAGCTACCTAGCGGGGGGGCCGTCGGCAGATACGCAGTATTTT
16	.	TRBJ1-2	TRBV6-5	.	CASSYSGGANNYGYTF	TGTGCCAGCAGTTACTCCGGGGGGGCAAATAACTATGGCTACACCTTC
16	.	TRBJ1-2	TRBV5-4	TRBD1	CASSLNTGTAFYGYTF	TGTGCCAGCAGCCTAAACACCGGGACAGCCTTTTATGGCTACACCTTC
13	.	TRBJ1-1	TRBV7-6	.	CASSSDTNTEAFF	TGTGCCAGCAGTTCGGACACGAACACTGAAGCTTTCTTT
12	.	TRBJ1-1	TRBV19	.	CASSTGNTEAFF	TGTGCCAGTAGTACAGGGAACACTGAAGCTTTCTTT
15	.	TRBJ1-2	TRBV2	TRBD1	CASSGVVTGARGYTF	TGTGCCAGCAGTGGGGTGGTCACAGGGGCTCGAGGCTACACCTTC
16	once	TRBJ2-1	TRBV11-2	.	CASSLSRLQPTYEQFF	TGTGCCAGCAGCTTATCTAGATTGCAACCTACGTACGAGCAGTTCTTC
16	.	TRBJ2-5	TRBV9	TRBD2	CASSASLAGGEETQYF	TGTGCCAGCAGCGCTTCACTAGCGGGGGGCGAAGAGACCCAGTACTTC
18	.	TRBJ2-4	TRBV4-3	TRBD2	CASSQALAGDLLKNIQYF	TGCGCCAGCAGCCAAGCACTAGCGGGGGACCTACTCAAAAACATTCAGTACTTC
16	few	TRBJ1-4	TRBV28	.	CASSPHRGVTNEKLFF	TGTGCCAGCAGTCCCCATCGGGGGGTAACTAATGAAAAACTGTTTTTT
15	few	TRBJ1-3	TRBV4-2	.	CASRLAERSGNTIYF	TGTGCCAGCAGACTGGCCGAGCGGTCTGGAAACACCATATATTTT
16	.	TRBJ1-2	TRBV7-2	.	CASSPSGQSPNYGYTF	TGTGCCAGCAGCCCCAGCGGACAGAGCCCTAACTATGGCTACACCTTC
14	many	TRBJ1-1	TRBV7-9	.	CASKRSGANTEAFF	TGTGCCAGCAAACGTAGTGGGGCGAACACTGAAGCTTTCTTT
16	.	TRBJ2-1	TRBV28	TRBD2	CASSLHLAGGYNEQFF	TGTGCCAGCAGTTTACACCTAGCGGGGGGGTACAATGAGCAGTTCTTC
17	.	TRBJ1-5	TRBV19	TRBD1	CASSPDPGQGGNQPQHF	TGTGCCAGTAGTCCTGACCCCGGACAGGGCGGCAATCAGCCCCAGCATTTT
15	.	TRBJ2-2	TRBV12-5	.	CASGYVGANTGELFF	TGTGCTAGTGGCTACGTAGGGGCAAACACCGGGGAGCTGTTTTTT
13	.	TRBJ1-2	TRBV6-1	.	CASTISANYGYTF	TGTGCCAGCACCATATCGGCTAACTATGGCTACACCTTC
15	.	TRBJ2-5	TRBV28	.	CASSLPVYYQETQYF	TGTGCCAGCAGTTTACCCGTCTACTACCAAGAGACCCAGTACTTC
18	.	TRBJ2-3	TRBV7-9	TRBD1	CASSLPGQGRGRTDTQYF	TGTGCCAGCAGCTTACCGGGACAGGGTCGAGGGCGGACAGATACGCAGTATTTT
14	.	TRBJ2-1	TRBV7-2	TRBD1	CASTLGTAYNEQFF	TGTGCCAGCACCTTGGGGACAGCTTACAATGAGCAGTTCTTC
13	.	TRBJ2-5	TRBV2	.	CASGNGLQETQYF	TGTGCCAGCGGCAACGGACTCCAAGAGACCCAGTACTTC
16	.	TRBJ2-4	TRBV5-1	TRBD1	CASSFGTGGDFSSQYF	TGCGCCAGCAGCTTCGGGACAGGGGGCGATTTTAGCAGTCAGTACTTC
17	.	TRBJ2-5	TRBV10-1	TRBD1	CASHPLSPGTGEETQYF	TGCGCCAGCCACCCGTTATCCCCCGGGACAGGGGAAGAGACCCAGTACTTC
17	.	TRBJ1-5	TRBV28	TRBD1	CASSPPSTDRGDQPQHF	TGTGCCAGCAGTCCACCCTCCACGGACAGGGGGGATCAGCCCCAGCATTTT
13	few	TRBJ1-3	TRBV28	TRBD1	CASSWTGRYTIYF	TGTGCCAGCAGTTGGACAGGTCGATACACCATATATTTT
14	.	TRBJ2-1	TRBV29-1	TRBD1	CSVDQDRAYNEQFF	TGCAGCGTTGATCAGGACAGGGCCTACAATGAGCAGTTCTTC
14	.	TRBJ2-3	TRBV27	.	CASSLPSGTDTQYF	TGTGCCAGCAGTTTACCCTCCGGCACAGATACGCAGTATTTT
16	.	TRBJ1-6	TRBV7-2	.	CASSLARQGSGSPLHF	TGTGCCAGCAGCTTAGCGCGTCAGGGGAGTGGTTCACCCCTCCACTTT
16	.	TRBJ1-1	TRBV7-8	TRBD1	CASSRTGGRLNTEAFF	TGTGCCAGCAGCCGGACAGGGGGCCGTTTGAACACTGAAGCTTTCTTT
15	.	TRBJ2-5	TRBV2	TRBD2	CASGNEAGNQETQYF	TGTGCCAGCGGCAATGAAGCGGGGAACCAAGAGACCCAGTACTTC
16	.	TRBJ1-4	TRBV29-1	.	CSALNTFGTQNEKLFF	TGCAGCGCCTTAAATACTTTCGGGACACAGAATGAAAAACTGTTTTTT
15	.	TRBJ2-7	TRBV19	TRBD1	CASRDRGRGGYEQYF	TGTGCCAGCCGGGACAGGGGCCGGGGGGGCTACGAGCAGTACTTC